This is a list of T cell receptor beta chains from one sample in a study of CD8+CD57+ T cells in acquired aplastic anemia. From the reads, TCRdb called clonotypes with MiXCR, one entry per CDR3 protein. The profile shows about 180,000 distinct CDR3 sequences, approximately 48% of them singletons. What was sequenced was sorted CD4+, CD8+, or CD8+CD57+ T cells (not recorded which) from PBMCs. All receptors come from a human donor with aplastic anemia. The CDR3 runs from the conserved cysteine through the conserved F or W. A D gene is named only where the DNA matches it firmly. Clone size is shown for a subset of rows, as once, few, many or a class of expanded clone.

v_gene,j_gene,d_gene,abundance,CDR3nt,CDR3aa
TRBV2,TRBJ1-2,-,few,TGTGCCAGCCGTCCAGACCCTAGCTCTGGCTACACCTTC,CASRPDPSSGYTF
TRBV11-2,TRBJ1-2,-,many,TGTGCCAGCAGCGCCTCACGGGCGATCGGCGTAGGCTACACCTTC,CASSASRAIGVGYTF
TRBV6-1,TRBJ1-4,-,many,TGTGCCAGCAGCCTGGCCGGGAGAAATGAAAAACTGTTTTTT,CASSLAGRNEKLFF
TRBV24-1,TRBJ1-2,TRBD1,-,TGTGCCACCCTGGACAGGGGACGTGGCTACACCTTC,CATLDRGRGYTF
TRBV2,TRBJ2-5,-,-,TGTGCCAGCACTCAGAGGGGCTCCGCGGCCCCTCAAGAGGCCCAGTACTTC,CASTQRGSAAPQEAQYF
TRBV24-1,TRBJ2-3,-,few,TGTGCCACCAGTGGAGCTAGCACAGATACGCAGTATTTT,CATSGASTDTQYF
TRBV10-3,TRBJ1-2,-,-,TGTGCCATCAGTGAGTCAGGGGCGAACTATGGCTACACCTTC,CAISESGANYGYTF
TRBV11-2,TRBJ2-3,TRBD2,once,TGTGCCAGCAGCTTAGGGGAGACTAGCGGGGGCACAGATACGCAGTATTTT,CASSLGETSGGTDTQYF
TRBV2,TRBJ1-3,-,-,TGTGCCAGCAGTGCGGCAACCGGACGCGACACCATATATTTT,CASSAATGRDTIYF
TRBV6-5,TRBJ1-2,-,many,TGTGCCAGCAGTTACTCGAAATCGGGAAGGGGAGGCTACACCTTC,CASSYSKSGRGGYTF
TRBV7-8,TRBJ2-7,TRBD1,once,TGTGCCAGCAGCTTAGATGCCAGGGGGAATATCTACGAGCAGTACTTC,CASSLDARGNIYEQYF
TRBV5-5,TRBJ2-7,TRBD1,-,TGTGCCAGCAGCTCGACCGGGACAGGGGACCCCTACGAGCAGTACTTC,CASSSTGTGDPYEQYF
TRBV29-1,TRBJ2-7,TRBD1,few,TGCAGCGTTCGATTTCCGGGACAGGGTTGGAACGAGCAGTACTTC,CSVRFPGQGWNEQYF
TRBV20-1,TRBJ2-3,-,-,TGCAGTGCTAGAGAGCCGATCACAGATACGCAGTATTTT,CSAREPITDTQYF
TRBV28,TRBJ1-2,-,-,TGTGCCAGCAGTTTTCGTATCTATGGCTGCACCTTC,CASSFRIYGCTF
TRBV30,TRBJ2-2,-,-,TGTGCCTGGAGGGGGCTGGGACAGAACACCGGGGAGCTGTTTTTT,CAWRGLGQNTGELFF
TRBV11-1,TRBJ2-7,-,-,TGTGCCAGGGCGGACCGCCGTTGGGACTGGGGGAGGTACGAGCAGTACTTC,CARADRRWDWGRYEQYF
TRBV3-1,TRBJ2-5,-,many,TGTGCCAGCAGCCCCCAACTGACCCAATCCGGGACCCAGTACTTC,CASSPQLTQSGTQYF
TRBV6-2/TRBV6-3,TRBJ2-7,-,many,TGTGCCAGCAGTTACTTGGCCTTAAAACAGGGCTACGAGCAGTACTTC,CASSYLALKQGYEQYF
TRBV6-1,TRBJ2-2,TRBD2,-,TGTGCCAGCACCAACAAGGGACTAGTGGCGAACACCGGGGAGCTGTTTTTT,CASTNKGLVANTGELFF
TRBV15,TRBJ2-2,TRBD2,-,TGTGCCACCAGCAGAGAGGTAGCGGGCACCGGGGAGCTGTTTTTT,CATSREVAGTGELFF
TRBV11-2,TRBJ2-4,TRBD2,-,TGTGCCAGCAGCCCTCGGTCAGTAGCGGGGGGAAACATTCAGTACTTC,CASSPRSVAGGNIQYF
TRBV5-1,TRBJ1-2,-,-,TGCGCCAGCAGCTTGGGTCGGACATACGGCTACACCTTC,CASSLGRTYGYTF
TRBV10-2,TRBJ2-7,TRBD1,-,TGCGCCAGCAGTGAGCGAATCGGGACAGGCTCCTACGAGCAGTACTTC,CASSERIGTGSYEQYF
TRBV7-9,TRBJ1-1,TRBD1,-,TGTGCCAGCAGACAGGGGTTAATGACTGAAGCTTTCTTT,CASRQGLMTEAFF
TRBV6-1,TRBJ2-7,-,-,TGTGCCAGCAGACGTCGTTTGAGTGGTGGATACGAGCAGTACTTC,CASRRRLSGGYEQYF
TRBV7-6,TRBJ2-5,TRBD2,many,TGTGCCAGCACCAGGGTAGCGGGAGAGGGGACCCAGTACTTC,CASTRVAGEGTQYF
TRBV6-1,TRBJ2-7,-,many,TGTGCCAGCACCCACCCCGGGGGGCAGAAGCAGTACTTC,CASTHPGGQKQYF
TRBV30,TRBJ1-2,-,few,TGTGCCTGCCCAAGACGGGGGGGCTATGGCTACACCTTC,CACPRRGGYGYTF
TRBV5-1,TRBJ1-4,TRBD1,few,TGCGCCAGCAGCCATGGACAGGGAGGTGAAAAACTGTTTTTT,CASSHGQGGEKLFF
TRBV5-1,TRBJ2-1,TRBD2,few,TGCGCCAGCAGCCTCATCCGGACTAGCGGAGACAATGAGCAGTTCTTC,CASSLIRTSGDNEQFF
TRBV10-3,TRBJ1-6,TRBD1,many,TGTGCCAGCAGTGAGACTAGACAGGGCTACTACTATAATTCACCCCTCCACTTT,CASSETRQGYYYNSPLHF
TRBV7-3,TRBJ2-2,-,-,TGTGCCAGCAGCGCCGTCGCTAACGGGGAGCTGTTTTTT,CASSAVANGELFF
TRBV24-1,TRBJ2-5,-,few,TGTGCCACCAGTGATAATCACAAAGAGACCCAGTACTTC,CATSDNHKETQYF
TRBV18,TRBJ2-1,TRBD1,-,TGTGCCAGCTCGCCGTTGGGACAGGGGGGGGAGCAGTCCTTC,CASSPLGQGGEQSF
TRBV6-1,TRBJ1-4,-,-,TGTGCCAGCAGTACTTCTCGGGCCCTGAATGAAAAACTGTTTTTT,CASSTSRALNEKLFF
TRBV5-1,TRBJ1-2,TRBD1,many,TGCGCCAGCAGCTCGGGGGGACAGGCGGACTATGGCTACACCTTC,CASSSGGQADYGYTF
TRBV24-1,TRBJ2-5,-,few,TGTGCCACCAGTGCCCGGCAGGGTGGGACCCAGTACTTC,CATSARQGGTQYF
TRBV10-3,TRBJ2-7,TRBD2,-,TGTGCCATCACTAGCGGGGACTCCTACGAGCAGTACTTC,CAITSGDSYEQYF
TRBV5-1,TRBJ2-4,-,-,TGCGCCAGCAGCTTAGGCTCCCCAGGCGCGGCCAAAAACATTCAGTACTTC,CASSLGSPGAAKNIQYF
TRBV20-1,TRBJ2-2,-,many,TGCAGTGCTAGAGATTCGGGAGTAGAAGGGAACACCGGGGAGCTGTTTTTT,CSARDSGVEGNTGELFF
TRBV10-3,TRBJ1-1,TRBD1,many,TGTGCCACACACCGTTTTGGACAGGGGATGGGAAACACTGAAGCTTTCTTT,CATHRFGQGMGNTEAFF
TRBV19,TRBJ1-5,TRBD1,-,TGTGCCAGCATCGGGACAGGGGTGGTGGGAAATCAGCCCCAGCATTTT,CASIGTGVVGNQPQHF
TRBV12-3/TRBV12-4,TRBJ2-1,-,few,TGTGCCAGCAGTCTCCCGGGGATAGAAAATGAGCAGTTCTTC,CASSLPGIENEQFF
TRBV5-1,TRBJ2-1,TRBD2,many,TGCGCCAGCAGCTCACCAGCGGGAAACTACAATGAGCAGTTCTTC,CASSSPAGNYNEQFF